The 7 T cell receptor beta chains given below trace back to one sample, sequenced in a study of cytomegalovirus exposure and HLA in healthy donors. PCR employed 60 Vbeta and 13 Jbeta primers. Profiled with immunoSEQ multiplex PCR; TCRdb holds only in-frame clones, not every one. This table holds 150,000 to 200,000 clones, roughly 84% found once. Specimen: PBMCs. The receptors shown here come from a boy younger than 10 in good health and CMV-seronegative.

The V and J genes are TRBV2 and TRBJ2-7, with 7 bases identical to TRBD2. This CDR3 is built from 13 residues. The germline CDR1 and CDR2 sequences are SNHLY and FYNNEI. V gave up 6 bases and J gave up 5 bases; unmatched junction bases: 7. CDR3 DNA sequence: TGTGCCAGCAGAGAGAGTACTAGCGACGAGCAGTACGTC. The encoded protein is CASRESTSDEQYV.

This chain links TRBV7-9 with TRBJ2-3, with a possible D match to TRBD1 (5 bases). Germline V CDR1 and CDR2: SEHNR, FQNEAQ (reference sequence). V gave up 2 bases and J gave up 0 bases, with 6 bases separating them. The CDR3 spans 14 residues. The CDR3: CASSLQGSTDTQYF. The CDR3 bases are TGTGCCAGCAGCTTACAGGGTAGCACAGATACGCAGTATTTT.

This chain connects TRBV28 to TRBJ2-5, with TRBD1 identical over 7 bases. Germline CDR1 reads MDHEN; CDR2 reads SYDVKM. This CDR3 spans 15 amino acids. The ends lost 3 bases at V and 4 bases at J; junction bases unmatched: 8. The CDR3 region has the DNA TGTGCCAGCAGTTTCCTCCGAGGGGGCAGAGAGACCCAGTACTTC. It specifies CASSFLRGGRETQYF. Full variable domain (outside the CDR3, taken from reference TRBV28 and TRBJ2-5): DVKVTQSSRYLVKRTGEKVFLECVQDMDHENMFWYRQDPGLGLRLIYFSYDVKMKEKGDIPEGYSVSREKKERFSLILESASTNQTSMYLCASSFLRGGRETQYFGPGTRLLVL.

Only one count was recorded for this clone. The V gene is TRBV10-3, the J gene TRBJ2-3; 12 nucleotides line up with TRBD1. The trim removed 8 bases at V and 2 bases at J, leaving 5 bases unmatched. The CDR3 length is 15 residues. Germline V gene data show CDR1 as ENHRY and CDR2 as SYGVKD. The CDR3 nucleotides read TGTGCCATCCTCCGGGACAGGGGGCCCACAGATACGCAGTATTTT. It yields the protein CAILRDRGPTDTQYF.

The chain recombines TRBV25-1 with TRBJ2-1; 11 positions match TRBD2. The trim removed 3 bases at V and 2 bases at J, leaving 9 bases unmatched. The CDR3 covers 18 residues. In germline, CDR1 is MGHDK, CDR2 SYGVNS. The CDR3 bases are TGTGCCAGCAGTGACCGGTCTAGACTAGCGGGAACCTACAATGAGCAGTTCTTC. Amino acids: CASSDRSRLAGTYNEQFF.

The chain combines TRBV25-1 with TRBJ1-2; D perhaps matches TRBD1 (6 bases). The CDR3 sequence is 12 residues long. Germline loops: CDR1 MGHDK, CDR2 SYGVNS. Deletions cut 4 bases from V and 8 bases from J, with 11 bases between. CDR3 in amino acids: CASSGQVEGYTF. The DNA for the CDR3 is TGTGCCAGCAGTGGACAGGTGGAAGGCTACACCTTC.

The chain is built from TRBV7-9 and TRBJ2-7; the match to TRBD1 covers 11 bases. CDR3 length: 14 residues. Germline-derived CDR1 and CDR2 are SEHNR and FQNEAQ (reference sequence). V shed 5 bases, J shed 6 bases, and the junction held 6 bases outside the gene matches. CDR3 in DNA: TGTGCCAGCAGCCCCGGACAGGGGGCAAGCGAGCAGTACTTC. It codes for CASSPGQGASEQYF.